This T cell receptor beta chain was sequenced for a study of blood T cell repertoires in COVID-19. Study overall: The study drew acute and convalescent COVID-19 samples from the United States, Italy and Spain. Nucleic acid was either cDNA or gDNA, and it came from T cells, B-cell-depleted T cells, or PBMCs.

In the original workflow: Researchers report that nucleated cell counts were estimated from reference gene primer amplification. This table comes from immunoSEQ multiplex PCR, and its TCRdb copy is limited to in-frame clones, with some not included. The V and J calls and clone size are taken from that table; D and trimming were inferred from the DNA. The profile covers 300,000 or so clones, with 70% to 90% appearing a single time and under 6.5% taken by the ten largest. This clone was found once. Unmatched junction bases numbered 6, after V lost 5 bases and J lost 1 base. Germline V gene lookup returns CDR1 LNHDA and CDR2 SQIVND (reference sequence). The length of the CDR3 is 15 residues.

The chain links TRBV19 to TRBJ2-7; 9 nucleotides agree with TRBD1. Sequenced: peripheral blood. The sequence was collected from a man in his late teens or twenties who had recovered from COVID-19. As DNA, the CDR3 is TGTGCCAGTAGTTATGGGACAGGGCCTTCCTACGAGCAGTACTTC. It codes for CASSYGTGPSYEQYF.